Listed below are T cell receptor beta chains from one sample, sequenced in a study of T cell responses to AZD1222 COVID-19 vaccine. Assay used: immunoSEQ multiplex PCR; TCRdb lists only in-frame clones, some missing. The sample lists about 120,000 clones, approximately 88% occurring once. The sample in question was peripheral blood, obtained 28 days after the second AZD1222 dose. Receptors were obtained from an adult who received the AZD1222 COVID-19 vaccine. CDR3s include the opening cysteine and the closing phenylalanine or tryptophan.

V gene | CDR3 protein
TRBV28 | CASSSGVRGSNQPQHF
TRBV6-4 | CASSDGEAGANVLTF
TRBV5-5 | CASSLFPGYSNQPQHF
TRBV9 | CASSPRDSFTEAFF
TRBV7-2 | CASSRAVGPQETQYF
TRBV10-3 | CAISGPNQPQHF
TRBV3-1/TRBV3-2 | CASSQASRGSGNTIYF
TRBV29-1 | CSAPGQGGNYGYTF
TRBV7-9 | CASNLGGGYSGANVLTF
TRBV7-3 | CASSLGQNYGYTF
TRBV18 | CASSKGQGTGNTIYF
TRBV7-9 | CASSLIGEGYGYTF
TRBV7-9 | CASSLSGEWNGYTF
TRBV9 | CASNQGHNSPLHF
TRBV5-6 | CASSRDRTGELFF
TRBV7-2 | CASSFGPSYEQYF
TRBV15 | CATSRDQGSEQYF
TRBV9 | CASSVDSGGFYEQYF
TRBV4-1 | CASSRGGVNEQFF
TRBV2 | CASSDGGNEKLFF
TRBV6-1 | CASSDLDQPQHF
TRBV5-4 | CASSPGYTEAFF
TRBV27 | CASSFAGSGNQPQHF
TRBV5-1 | CASSLGQDYGYTF
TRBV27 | CASSLSSLTGDYGYTF
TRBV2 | CASSRQSNSPLHF
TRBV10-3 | CAISGALAGFNEQFF
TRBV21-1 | CASRQGGQGSTEQYF
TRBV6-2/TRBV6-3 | CASSFGQRPNYGYTF
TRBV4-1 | CASSQPPRGREHYGYTF
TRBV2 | CASRGDKPYEQYF
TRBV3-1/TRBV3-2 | CASSQTGANYGYTF
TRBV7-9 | CASSPDYEQYF
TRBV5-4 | CASSSGTSGSYEQYF
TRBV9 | CASSPSGPPGETQYF
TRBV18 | CASSPGQGTSGNTIYF
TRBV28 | CASIRQGNTEAFF
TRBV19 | CASRDQPDRVYGYTF
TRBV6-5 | CASSYSVRGDLYEQYF
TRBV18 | CASSLSGGNYEQYF
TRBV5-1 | CASSLDITSAGGDTQYF
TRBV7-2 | CASSPGTWRVDTQYF
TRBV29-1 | CSAWTGGNTIYF
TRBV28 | CASRDRGLAGDEQFF
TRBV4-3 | CASSQDSGGAGDTQYF
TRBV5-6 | CASSVPNLYGYTF
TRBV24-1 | CATSDPGQGAAGELFF
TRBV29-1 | CSVEDRTGGSGELFF
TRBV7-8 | CASSPGTGGYNEQFF
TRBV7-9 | CASSYGAVVETQYF